The TCR beta chain under discussion was sequenced for a study of blood T cell repertoires in COVID-19. Study in general: Sources were T cells, B-cell-depleted T cells, or PBMCs; the material itself was cDNA or gDNA.

Germline values: CDR1 LGHDT, CDR2 YNNKEL (reference sequence). V dropped 1 base and J dropped 4 bases, with 13 bases sitting between them. CDR3 length equals 15 residues. This table comes from immunoSEQ multiplex PCR, and its TCRdb copy is limited to in-frame clones, with some not included. Among 200,000 to 250,000 clones, about 89% were seen once, and the ten largest hold around 4%. Clinical histories supplied by participants themselves formed the basis of cohort assignment. The source is a woman aged 25-40 years who had recovered from COVID-19. The chain joins TRBV3-1 (or the pseudogene TRBV3-2) to TRBJ1-1; TRBD1 might be the D (5 bases). Material: PBMCs or T cells enriched from blood (not recorded which). The CDR3 bases are TGTGCCAGCAGCCAAGTCGCGCAGGGTGGCACTGAAGCTTTCTTT. Translation: CASSQVAQGGTEAFF.